This T cell receptor beta chain was sequenced during a study of blood T cell repertoires in COVID-19. At the level of the study: Material from acute and convalescent COVID-19 was sourced from the United States, Italy and Spain. Sample material is recorded as cDNA or gDNA derived from T cells, B-cell-depleted T cells, or PBMCs.

Trimming removed 7 bases from V and 10 bases from J; junction bases left unmatched: 6. CDR3 size: 13 residues. Original data processing: Reference gene primer amplification yielded estimated nucleated cell counts. TCRdb's copy holds only in-frame clones and misses some; the assay was immunoSEQ multiplex PCR. V and J calls and clone size are as listed in that table; D and trimming were resolved from the DNA. The sample gives about 57,000 clones, about nine tenths of which show up once; around 23% is in the top ten. The chain links TRBV12-3 or TRBV12-4 to TRBJ2-1; TRBD1 matches 11 bases. The clonotype comes from a woman aged 80 or over with COVID-19, enrolled during active disease. Sequencing input: peripheral blood. In DNA form, the CDR3 reads TGTGCCAGCACCTCGGACAGGGGGCCGGAGCAGTTCTTC. Residues: CASTSDRGPEQFF.